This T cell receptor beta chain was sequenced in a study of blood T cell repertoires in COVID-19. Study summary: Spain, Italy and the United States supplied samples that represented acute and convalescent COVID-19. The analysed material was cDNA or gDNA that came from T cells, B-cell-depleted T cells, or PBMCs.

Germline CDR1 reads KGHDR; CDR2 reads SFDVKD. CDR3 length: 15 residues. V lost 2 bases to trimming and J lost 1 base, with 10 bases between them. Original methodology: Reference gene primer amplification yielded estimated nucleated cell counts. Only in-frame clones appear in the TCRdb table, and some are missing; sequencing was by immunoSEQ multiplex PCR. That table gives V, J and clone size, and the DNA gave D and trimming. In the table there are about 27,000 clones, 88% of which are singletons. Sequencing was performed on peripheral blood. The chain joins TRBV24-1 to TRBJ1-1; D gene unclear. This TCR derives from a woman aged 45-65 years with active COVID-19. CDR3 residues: CATSDSGSQNTEAFF. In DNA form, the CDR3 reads TGTGCCACCAGTGATTCAGGCAGTCAGAACACTGAAGCTTTCTTT.